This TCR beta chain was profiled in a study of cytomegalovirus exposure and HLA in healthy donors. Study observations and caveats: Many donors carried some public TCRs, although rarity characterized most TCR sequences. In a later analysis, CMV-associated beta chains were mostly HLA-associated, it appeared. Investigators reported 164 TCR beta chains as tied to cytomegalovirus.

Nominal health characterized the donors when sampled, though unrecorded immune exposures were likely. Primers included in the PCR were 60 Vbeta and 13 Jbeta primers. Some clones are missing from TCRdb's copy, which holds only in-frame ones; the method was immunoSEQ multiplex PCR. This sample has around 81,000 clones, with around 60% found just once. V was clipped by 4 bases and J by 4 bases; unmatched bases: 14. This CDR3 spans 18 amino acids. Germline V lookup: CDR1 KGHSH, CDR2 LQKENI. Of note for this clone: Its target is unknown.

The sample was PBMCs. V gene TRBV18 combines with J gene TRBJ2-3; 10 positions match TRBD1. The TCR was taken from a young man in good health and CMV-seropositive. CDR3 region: CASSRIGTGAAIADTQYF. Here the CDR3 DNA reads TGTGCCAGCTCACGGATCGGGACAGGGGCCGCCATAGCAGATACGCAGTATTTT.